These T cell receptor beta chains were read from a single sample in a study of OX40 agonist ivuxolimab in advanced cancers. Produced via immunoSEQ multiplex PCR; TCRdb's table is partial and in-frame only. This sample has 67,000 or so clones, with approximately 90% found just once. The sequencing used CD4+ or CD8+ T cells sorted from blood, collected in a trial of the OX40 agonist ivuxolimab. The source of these receptors is an adult with an advanced solid tumor such as melanoma, head and neck, liver or kidney cancer. Both conserved end residues are part of each CDR3. Fields, in order: V gene, clone size, D gene, J gene, CDR3 protein, CDR3 DNA. A D gene is named only where the DNA matches it firmly. Rows give clone size only sometimes, using once, few, many, or a class for an expanded clone.

TRBV5-1	.	.	TRBJ1-2	CASTLGGRDYGYTF	TGCGCCAGCACCCTGGGGGGGCGCGACTATGGCTACACCTTC
TRBV9	.	TRBD2	TRBJ2-1	CASSVVSSGIHDNEQFF	TGTGCCAGCAGCGTAGTTTCCAGCGGGATTCATGACAATGAGCAGTTCTTC
TRBV5-8	medium-sized	.	TRBJ1-2	CASSFFTGQQYGYTF	TGTGCCAGCAGCTTCTTTACCGGACAGCAGTATGGCTACACCTTC
TRBV9	.	TRBD2	TRBJ2-3	CASSVGDSGRSTDTQYF	TGTGCCAGCAGCGTAGGGGATAGCGGGAGATCCACAGATACGCAGTATTTT
TRBV5-1	.	TRBD2	TRBJ2-1	CASSLVSGSYNEQFF	TGCGCCAGCAGCTTGGTAAGCGGGAGCTACAATGAGCAGTTCTTC
TRBV7-9	.	.	TRBJ2-1	CASSLEGGASLF	TGTGCCAGCAGCTTAGAGGGCGGGGCTTCGCTCTTC
TRBV5-1	.	TRBD2	TRBJ2-3	CASTVSGRARDTQYF	TGCGCCAGCACGGTTAGCGGGAGGGCCAGAGATACGCAGTATTTT
TRBV5-6	.	.	TRBJ1-1	CASSGGVGTEAFF	TGTGCCAGCAGCGGAGGGGTGGGCACTGAAGCTTTCTTT
TRBV5-1	.	.	TRBJ2-6	CASSSSGSGANVLTF	TGCGCCAGCAGCAGTTCCGGCTCTGGGGCCAACGTCCTGACTTTC
TRBV7-9	.	.	TRBJ1-6	CASSFHATNSPLHF	TGTGCCAGCAGCTTTCACGCCACTAATTCACCCCTCCACTTT
TRBV18	.	.	TRBJ1-1	CASSRQQNTEAFF	TGTGCCAGCTCACGACAGCAGAACACTGAAGCTTTCTTT
TRBV11-3	.	.	TRBJ2-1	CASSLGDPGADEQFF	TGTGCCAGCAGCTTAGGGGACCCCGGCGCGGACGAGCAGTTCTTC
TRBV27	.	.	TRBJ1-1	CASSLGRGTEAFF	TGTGCCAGCAGTTTAGGACGGGGGACTGAAGCTTTCTTT
TRBV7-9	.	TRBD1	TRBJ2-3	CASSPGTGGHIYTDTQYF	TGTGCCAGCAGCCCCGGGACAGGGGGCCATATATACACAGATACGCAGTATTTT
TRBV23-1	.	TRBD1	TRBJ1-4	CASRNRGSEKLFF	TGCGCCAGCAGAAACAGGGGGTCGGAAAAACTGTTTTTT
TRBV6-6	.	.	TRBJ2-5	CASSYWGETQYF	TGTGCCAGCAGTTACTGGGGAGAGACCCAGTACTTC
TRBV5-1	.	.	TRBJ2-2	CASSLEAGITGELFF	TGCGCCAGCAGCTTGGAGGCAGGGATTACCGGGGAGCTGTTTTTT